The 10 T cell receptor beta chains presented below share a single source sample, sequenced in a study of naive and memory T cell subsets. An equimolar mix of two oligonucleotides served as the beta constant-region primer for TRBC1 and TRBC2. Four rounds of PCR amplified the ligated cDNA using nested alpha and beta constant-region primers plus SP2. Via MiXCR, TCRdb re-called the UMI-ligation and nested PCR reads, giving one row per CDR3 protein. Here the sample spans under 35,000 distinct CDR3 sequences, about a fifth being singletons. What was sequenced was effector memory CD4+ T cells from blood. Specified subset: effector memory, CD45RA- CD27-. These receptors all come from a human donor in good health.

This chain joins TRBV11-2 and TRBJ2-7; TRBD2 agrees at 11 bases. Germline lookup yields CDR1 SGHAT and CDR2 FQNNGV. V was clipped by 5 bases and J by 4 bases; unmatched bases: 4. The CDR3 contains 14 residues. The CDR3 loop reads CASSKLAGEYEQYF. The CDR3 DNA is TGTGCCAGCAGCAAACTAGCGGGAGAGTACGAGCAGTACTTC.

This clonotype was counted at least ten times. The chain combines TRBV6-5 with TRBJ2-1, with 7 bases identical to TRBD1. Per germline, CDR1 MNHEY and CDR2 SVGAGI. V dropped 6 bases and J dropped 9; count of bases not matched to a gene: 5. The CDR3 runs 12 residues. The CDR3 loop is CASRGTVGEQFF. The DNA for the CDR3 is TGTGCCAGCAGGGGGACAGTCGGTGAGCAGTTCTTC.

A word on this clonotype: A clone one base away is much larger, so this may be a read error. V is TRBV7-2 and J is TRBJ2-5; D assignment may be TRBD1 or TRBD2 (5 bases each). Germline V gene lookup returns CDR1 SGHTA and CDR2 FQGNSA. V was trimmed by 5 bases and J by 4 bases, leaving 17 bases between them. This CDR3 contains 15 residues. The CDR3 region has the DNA TGTGCCAGCAGCGCCCGAGGGGCGCCGGGAGAGACCCAGTACTTC. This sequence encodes CASSARGAPGETQYF.

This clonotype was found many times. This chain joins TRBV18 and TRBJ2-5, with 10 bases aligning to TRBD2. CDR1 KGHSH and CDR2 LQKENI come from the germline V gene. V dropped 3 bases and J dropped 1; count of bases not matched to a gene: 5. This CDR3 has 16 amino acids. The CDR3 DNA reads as TGTGCCAGCTCACCTATAGCGGGAGGCACCCAAGAGACCCAGTACTTC. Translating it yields CASSPIAGGTQETQYF.

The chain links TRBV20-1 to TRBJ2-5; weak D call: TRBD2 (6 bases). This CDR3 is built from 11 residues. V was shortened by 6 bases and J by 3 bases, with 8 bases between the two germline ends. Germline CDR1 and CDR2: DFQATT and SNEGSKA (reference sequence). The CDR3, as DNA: TGCAGTGCCGAGCGGGAAGAGACCCAGTACTTC. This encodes CSAEREETQYF.

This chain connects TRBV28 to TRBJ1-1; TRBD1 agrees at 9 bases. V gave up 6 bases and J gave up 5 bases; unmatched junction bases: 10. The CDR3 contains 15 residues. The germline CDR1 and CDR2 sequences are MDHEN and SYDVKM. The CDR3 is CASRMGQGRKTEAFF. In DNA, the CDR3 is TGTGCCAGCAGAATGGGACAGGGTCGGAAAACTGAAGCTTTCTTT.

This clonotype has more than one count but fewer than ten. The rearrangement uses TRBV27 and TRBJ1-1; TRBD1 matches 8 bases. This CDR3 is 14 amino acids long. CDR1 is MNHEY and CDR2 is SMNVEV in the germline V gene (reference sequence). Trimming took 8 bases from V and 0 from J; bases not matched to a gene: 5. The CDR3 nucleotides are TGTGCCAGCGCGAACAGGGGGATGAACACTGAAGCTTTCTTT. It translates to CASANRGMNTEAFF.

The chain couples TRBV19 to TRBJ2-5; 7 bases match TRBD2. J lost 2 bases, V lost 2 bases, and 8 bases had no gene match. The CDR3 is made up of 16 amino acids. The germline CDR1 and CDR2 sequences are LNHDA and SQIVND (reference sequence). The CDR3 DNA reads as TGTGCCAGTAGTATACGGTGGGAGGGCCCTCAAGAGACCCAGTACTTC. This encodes CASSIRWEGPQETQYF. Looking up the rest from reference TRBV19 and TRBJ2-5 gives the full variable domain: DGGITQSPKYLFRKEGQNVTLSCEQNLNHDAMYWYRQDPGQGLRLIYYSQIVNDFQKGDIAEGYSVSREKKESFPLTVTSAQKNPTAFYLCASSIRWEGPQETQYFGPGTRLLVL.

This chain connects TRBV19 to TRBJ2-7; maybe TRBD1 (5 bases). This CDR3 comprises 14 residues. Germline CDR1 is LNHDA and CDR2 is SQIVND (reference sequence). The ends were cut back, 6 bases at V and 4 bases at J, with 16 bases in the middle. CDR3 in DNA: TGTGCCAGTAGCGAATACCCAGGGTCTTACGAGCAGTACTTC. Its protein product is CASSEYPGSYEQYF.

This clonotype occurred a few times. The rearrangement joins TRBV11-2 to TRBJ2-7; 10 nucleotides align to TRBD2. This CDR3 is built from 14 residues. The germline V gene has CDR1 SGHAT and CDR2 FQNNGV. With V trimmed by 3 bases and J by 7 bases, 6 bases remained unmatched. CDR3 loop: CASSFSGRAREQYF. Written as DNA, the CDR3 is TGTGCCAGCAGCTTCAGCGGGAGGGCGAGGGAGCAGTACTTC. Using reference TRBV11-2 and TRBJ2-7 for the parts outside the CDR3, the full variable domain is EAGVAQSPRYKIIEKRQSVAFWCNPISGHATLYWYQQILGQGPKLLIQFQNNGVVDDSQLPKDRFSAERLKGVDSTLKIQPAKLEDSAVYLCASSFSGRAREQYFGPGTRLTVT.